This paragraph covers one TCR beta chain sequence. It lacks a known antigen. It has no much larger one-base neighbor in the sample; base qualities were not kept. These data belong to a study of T cells in Graves' hyperthyroidism and ophthalmopathy (dated 2019 in TCRdb). Broadly, across the study: Peripheral blood was collected at initial diagnosis, before any treatment. Following sampling, methimazole starting at 30 mg daily was given to hyperthyroidism patients, and high-dose intravenous methylprednisolone was given to ophthalmopathy patients. For training and testing, the 80 to 100 patients in the discovery cohort were randomly divided in a 7:3 ratio. The paper describes TCR Vbeta CDR3 sequencing of about 140 peripheral blood samples, made up of some 40 ophthalmopathy patients, more than 70 hyperthyroidism patients and 17 progressor patients. Prospective prediction of ophthalmopathy was tested in an independent validation cohort of 18 to 20 hyperthyroidism patients and some 17 patients who later progressed to ophthalmopathy. To identify TCR V-J signatures that set the groups apart, the researchers used a discovery cohort of 90 to 100 patients, made up of 40 to 45 with Graves' ophthalmopathy and 57 with stable Graves' hyperthyroidism. In more than 5 Graves' hyperthyroidism patients, the study also compared T-cell repertoires from thyroid tissue with T-cell repertoires from blood.

Amplification of TCR beta CDR3 regions was carried out from RNA transcripts. A first-round RT-PCR of the TCR CDR3 used the HTBI primer set with the Qiagen OneStep RT-PCR kit. Libraries were constructed in a second round of multiplex PCR, after which size selection and purification were carried out. Libraries were sequenced paired-end with 100 bp reads on an Illumina HiSeq2000. The authors processed their data as follows. SOAPnuke was used to process the raw data, removing reads that contained adapters or uncalled bases, had a mean Phred below 15, or lacked an exact match to the constant primer or identifier. COPE v1.2.5 was used to merge the high-quality paired reads, and each unique nucleotide sequence was defined as a clonotype. Clonotypes were aligned to IMGT TRBV, TRBD and TRBJ reference segments using MiTCR v1.1. The analysis included only V-J combinations with a frequency above 0.0001, which together covered 99% to 99.2% of the repertoires. The TCS score was defined as the ratio of F50 (clonal expansion) to E x V (chaos), calculated using BLOSUM62-based TCRdist between CDR3 peptides within each V-J. Welch's t-statistics and random forest reduced several hundred V-J features to under 15, which were used in a naive Bayes classifier (R e1071). TCRdb trimmed the raw reads at Q25, called clones with MiXCR and kept productive beta chains. CDR3 protein sequences are deduplicated, and each keeps its most common genes and DNA. The V and J calls here are based on TCRdb, not the publication. The sample data list roughly 720,000 distinct CDR3 sequences, and roughly 17% of these were observed just once. The leading ten clones occupy roughly 16% of the sample.

The investigation overall reported the following: Ophthalmopathy was separated from stable hyperthyroidism by a 13 V-J signature model, with roughly 88% sensitivity and just over 81% specificity obtained in cross-validation and 80%/75% obtained in testing. In validation, progression to ophthalmopathy was predicted by the model with 70.59% sensitivity and approximately 78% specificity, a median of around 5.9 months before onset. No statistical method was used to set the sample size in advance, and investigators knew the group allocation. Most expanded thyroid clonotypes (frequency above 0.001) were also detected in blood, suggesting blood repertoires may reflect thyroid immune responses.

Graves' hyperthyroidism was defined as stable when no progression to ophthalmopathy occurred over 18 months of follow-up. The hyperthyroidism patients were between 18 and 65 years old and newly diagnosed, with a disease duration of less than 2 months. Exclusion was applied to patients with uncontrolled infections, other autoimmune diseases, pregnancy or lactation. Diagnoses were established on the basis of clinical symptoms, serum thyroxine and TRAb, thyroid ultrasound, and orbital computed tomography. PBMCs were separated from over 9 ml of fresh peripheral blood using Ficoll-Paque density gradient centrifugation. Total RNA was extracted with Trizol reagent, and quality was checked on an Agilent 2100 Bioanalyzer. The sequence was obtained from a middle-aged man with Graves' hyperthyroidism. The sample taken for sequencing was blood.

The CDR3 is CSARDSLAGGTETQYF. The nucleotide sequence reads as follows: TGCAGTGCTAGAGATAGCCTAGCGGGAGGGACGGAGACCCAGTACTTC. The rearranged chain carries TRBV20-1 and TRBJ2-5, and 12 bases in between align with TRBD2. V trim: 0 bases; J trim: 5 bases; unmatched bases: 7. The germline V gene (reference sequence) specifies DFQATT as CDR1 and SNEGSKA as CDR2. The CDR3 goes from the cysteine to the phenylalanine over 16 residues. Left in the record is the CDR3 DNA by itself, 48 bases read in frame from the first base.